Described below is a single T cell receptor beta chain sequence and its context. Within the sample, other DNA sequences also encode this same CDR3. The data were taken from a study of shared clonotypes between healthy human individuals. TCRdb's copy holds only in-frame clones and misses some; the assay was immunoSEQ multiplex PCR. The sample consists of roughly 2.6 million clones, around nine tenths of them appearing once. The TCR comes from a man aged 18-30 years in good health. Material: naive CD4+ T cells sorted from blood. This sample's subset: CD45RA+ positively selected.

The CDR3 DNA is TGTGCCAGCAGCGTAGGCACTAGCGTTTACAATGAGCAGTTCTTC. It is translated as CASSVGTSVYNEQFF. The chain joins TRBV9 to TRBJ2-1, with 7 bases fitting TRBD2. With V trimmed by 0 bases and J by 4 bases, 4 bases remained unmatched. CDR3 length: 15 amino acids. Per germline, CDR1 SGDLS and CDR2 YYNGEE.